This T cell receptor (beta chain) derives from a study of blood T cell repertoires in COVID-19. Study-level background: The United States, Italy and Spain supplied acute and convalescent COVID-19 samples.

The length of the CDR3 is 19 residues. V lost 6 bases, J lost 2 bases, and 20 bases stayed unmatched. The germline CDR1 and CDR2 sequences are MNHEY and SMNVEV (reference sequence). Authors' data handling: Estimation of nucleated cell counts relied on the amplification of reference gene primers. Only in-frame clones appear in the TCRdb table, and some are missing; sequencing was by immunoSEQ multiplex PCR. V, J and clone size derive from that table, while D and trimming were established from the DNA sequence. Among some 110,000 clones, 85% to 90% were seen once, and the ten largest hold under 4.5%. The receptor was isolated from a man in his fifties with acute or convalescent COVID-19. The V and J genes are TRBV27 and TRBJ2-7, with 9 bases that match TRBD2. Sequenced sample: peripheral blood. CDR3 nucleotides: TGTGCCAGCAGCTCCATACTAGCGGGCTTAAACCCCAACCCCTACGAGCAGTACTTC. This encodes CASSSILAGLNPNPYEQYF.